The 29 T cell receptor beta chains presented below share a single source sample, sequenced in a study of cytomegalovirus exposure and HLA in healthy donors. It was with 60 Vbeta and 13 Jbeta primers that the PCR ran. Using immunoSEQ multiplex PCR, the repertoire was profiled, and TCRdb retains in-frame clones only, with some absent. There are 82,000 or so clones in the sample; roughly a tenth occur only once, and 24% lies in the top ten. The sample consisted of PBMCs. These receptors were obtained from a man aged 55 to 70 in good health and CMV-seropositive.

J is TRBJ2-5 and V is TRBV19, with D possibly matching TRBD1 (7 bases). Germline loops: CDR1 LNHDA, CDR2 SQIVND (reference sequence). There are 15 residues in the CDR3. Trimming left V 7 bases short and J 4 bases short, with 19 bases between. This CDR3 reads CASTPTGRRGETQYF. CDR3 sequence (DNA): TGTGCCAGTACCCCGACAGGGAGGAGAGGAGAGACCCAGTACTTC.

The chain employs TRBV6-1 and TRBJ1-2; tentatively, D is TRBD1 (5 bases). Germline V gene data show CDR1 as MNHNS and CDR2 as SASEGT. The V end lost 10 bases, the J end lost 2 bases, and 8 bases lay between the germline ends. The CDR3 consists of 11 residues. CDR3 loop: CAIDSNYGYTF. CDR3 nucleotides: TGTGCCATCGACAGCAACTATGGCTACACCTTC.

V gene TRBV10-2 combines with J gene TRBJ1-1; D call uncertain. Germline V gene lookup returns CDR1 WSHSY and CDR2 SAAADI. Trimming left V 6 bases short and J 4 bases short, with 15 bases between. This CDR3 is built from 14 residues. CDR3 nucleotides: TGCGCCAGCAGGGGCGGTGTAGCGAGCACTGAAGCTTTCTTT. Amino acid sequence: CASRGGVASTEAFF.

The V gene is TRBV6-1, the J gene TRBJ1-2, with D perhaps matching TRBD1 (6 bases). V dropped 6 bases and J dropped 6 bases, with 17 bases sitting between them. The germline gives CDR1 MNHNS, CDR2 SASEGT. CDR3 size: 14 residues. This CDR3 reads CASRETGTFDGYTF. The CDR3 DNA sequence: TGTGCCAGCAGGGAAACCGGGACATTCGATGGCTACACCTTC.

The sample holds a few counts of this clone. The chain carries TRBV6-6 and TRBJ2-7; maybe TRBD2 (5 bases). V lost 2 bases and J lost 1, with 9 bases in between. This CDR3 has 14 residues. Germline CDR1 reads MNHNY; CDR2 reads SVGAGI (reference sequence). CDR3 DNA sequence: TGTGCCAGCAGTTACGCCGGGGAGTCCTACGAGCAGTACGTC. Amino acid sequence: CASSYAGESYEQYV.

The chain links TRBV7-9 to TRBJ2-5; D gene unclear. CDR1 and CDR2 from the germline V gene are SEHNR and FQNEAQ (reference sequence). The CDR3 covers 14 residues. V gave up 1 base and J gave up 2 bases, with 8 bases separating them. This CDR3 is CASSLGLMQETQYF. In DNA form, the CDR3 reads TGTGCCAGCAGCTTAGGGCTCATGCAAGAGACCCAGTACTTC.

The chain is built from TRBV9 and TRBJ1-1; 11 nucleotides match TRBD1. V lost 4 bases, J lost 6 bases, and 8 bases stayed unmatched. The CDR3 spans 15 residues. Germline V gene lookup returns CDR1 SGDLS and CDR2 YYNGEE. The CDR3 DNA reads as TGTGCCAGCAGCCCTACGGACAGGGGGCGGGCTGAAGCTTTCTTT. This sequence encodes CASSPTDRGRAEAFF.

This clone was seen just once. The V call is TRBV28, the J call TRBJ2-7; possibly TRBD2 for D (7 bases). V lost 8 bases and J lost 0, with 17 bases in between. The CDR3 has 15 amino acids. Germline V gene sequence: CDR1 MDHEN, CDR2 SYDVKM. The CDR3 DNA sequence: TGTGCCAGCCTTGGGGGGGGCGATAACTCCTACGAGCAGTACTTC. Its translation: CASLGGGDNSYEQYF.

This clone has a handful of counts. This rearrangement joins TRBV10-3 to TRBJ1-2; 10 positions match TRBD1. Germline V gene lookup returns CDR1 ENHRY and CDR2 SYGVKD. Trimming removed 6 bases from V and 2 bases from J; junction bases left unmatched: 6. CDR3 length equals 15 residues. CDR3 nucleotide sequence: TGTGCCATCAGCGAGGTGGGACAGGGGAACTATGGCTACACCTTC. This gives the protein CAISEVGQGNYGYTF.

This clone appeared a few times. V and J are TRBV4-1 and TRBJ1-1; D remains unclear. The germline V gene has CDR1 MGHRA and CDR2 YSYEKL. This CDR3 region has 14 residues. Trimming removed 2 bases at V and 1 base at J, with 8 bases between. The CDR3 DNA follows: TGCGCCAGCAGCCAACCGGGGTGGAACACTGAAGCTTTCTTT. Translated: CASSQPGWNTEAFF.

This clone was detected a few times. This chain joins TRBV4-1 and TRBJ1-5; TRBD1 is a possible D gene (5 bases). The CDR3 extends over 15 amino acids. V was trimmed by 4 bases and J by 6 bases, leaving 16 bases between them. The germline gives CDR1 MGHRA, CDR2 YSYEKL. This CDR3 is CASSLVGGTGQPQHF. Here the CDR3 DNA reads TGCGCCAGCAGCCTTGTGGGAGGGACCGGTCAGCCCCAGCATTTT.

The chain combines TRBV10-1 with TRBJ1-1; D unclear. CDR1 and CDR2 (germline): WNHNN, SYGVQD (reference sequence). This CDR3 spans 13 amino acids. The V gene lost 4 bases and the J gene lost 0 bases, with 6 bases spanning the gap. CDR3 nucleotides: TGCGCCAGCAGTGTCAGTTTGAACACTGAAGCTTTCTTT. Protein sequence: CASSVSLNTEAFF.

The table lists this clone with a few counts. V gene TRBV18 combines with J gene TRBJ1-1, with no clear D. Germline V gene sequence: CDR1 KGHSH, CDR2 LQKENI. The CDR3 is 13 amino acids. V was cut by 2 bases and J by 2 bases, with 6 bases left in between. CDR3 sequence: CASSPTANTEAFF. The CDR3 DNA is TGTGCCAGCTCACCAACAGCAAACACTGAAGCTTTCTTT.

This clone was recorded a few times. The genes are TRBV5-4 and TRBJ2-3; D unclear. The CDR3 is 15 amino acids. CDR1 is SGHNT and CDR2 is YYREEE in the germline V gene (reference sequence). Trimming cost V 4 bases and J 2 bases, with 14 bases left between them. The CDR3 loop reads CASSQDYGATDTQYF. The CDR3, as DNA: TGTGCCAGCAGCCAGGATTACGGTGCCACAGATACGCAGTATTTT.

The gene calls are TRBV27 and TRBJ2-7, with a weak D call TRBD2 (6 bases). Trimming cost V 5 bases and J 7 bases, with 18 bases left between them. The CDR3 totals 14 residues. The germline gives CDR1 MNHEY, CDR2 SMNVEV (reference sequence). This CDR3 is CASSPSSAWVEQYF. DNA of the CDR3: TGTGCCAGCAGTCCGTCTAGCGCCTGGGTTGAGCAGTACTTC.

The table lists this clone with a few counts. This chain uses TRBV7-9 with TRBJ1-3; D gene uncertain. CDR1 and CDR2 (germline): SEHNR, FQNEAQ (reference sequence). Trimming pared 3 bases from V and 8 bases from J, leaving 2 bases between. This CDR3 contains 10 residues. CDR3 bases: TGTGCCAGCAGCTTCGACACCATATATTTT. Translated: CASSFDTIYF.

This clone has just a few counts. The gene calls are TRBV30 and TRBJ1-5; D perhaps matches TRBD1 (5 bases). This CDR3 has 13 amino acids. Germline V gene sequence: CDR1 GTSNPN, CDR2 SVGIG (reference sequence). Trimming stripped 1 base from V and 1 base from J, with 5 bases between. The CDR3 spells CAWSGQSNQPQHF. The CDR3 DNA is TGTGCCTGGAGTGGACAGAGCAATCAGCCCCAGCATTTT.

The CDR3 is CASSPDRGRSNEQFF. The CDR3 coding sequence is TGTGCCAGCAGCCCCGACAGGGGGCGGTCTAATGAGCAGTTCTTC. The genes are TRBV7-3 and TRBJ2-1; TRBD1 agrees at 10 bases. The V gene end was trimmed by 5 bases and the J gene end by 7 bases; junction bases not matched to a gene: 8. This CDR3 is built from 15 residues. Germline values: CDR1 SGHTA, CDR2 FQGTGA.

This clone appeared a few times. This CDR3 is also generated by other DNA sequences in the sample. J is TRBJ2-7 and V is TRBV10-3; TRBD2 aligns across 8 bases. The CDR3 sequence is 19 residues long. The germline CDR1 and CDR2 sequences are ENHRY and SYGVKD. J gave up 9 bases and V 5 bases, and 27 bases lay outside the gene matches. The CDR3 loop reads CAISQTSGPLKPPEAWQYF. The CDR3, as DNA: TGTGCCATCAGTCAAACTAGCGGCCCCCTTAAACCACCCGAAGCGTGGCAGTACTTC.

This clone occurred a few times. The CDR3 nucleotides are TGTGCCAGCAGCACTCAAACAGGAACGGGAGAGACCCAGTACTTC. Translating it yields CASSTQTGTGETQYF. The chain carries TRBV7-2 and TRBJ2-5; possible D gene TRBD1, 5 bases. Germline V gene sequence: CDR1 SGHTA, CDR2 FQGNSA. CDR3 length: 15 amino acids. The V end was cut by 5 bases, the J end by 4 bases, with 17 bases between.

CDR3 region: CSVAMGLAVSYEQYF. CDR3 sequence (DNA): TGCAGCGTTGCCATGGGACTAGCGGTTAGTTACGAGCAGTACTTC. The chain joins TRBV29-1 to TRBJ2-7; TRBD2 agrees at 11 bases. V shed 4 bases and J 4 bases; nucleotides not matched to a gene: 9. Per the germline V gene, CDR1 is SQVTM and CDR2 is ANQGSEA. This CDR3 comprises 15 residues.

A few counts support this clone. The V and J genes are TRBV19 and TRBJ1-2; D possibly corresponds to TRBD1 (6 bases). This CDR3 comprises 14 residues. Trimming shortened V by 7 bases and J by 2 bases, and 14 bases separated the two germline ends. Germline-derived CDR1 and CDR2 are LNHDA and SQIVND (reference sequence). This CDR3 reads CASKDHQGNYGYTF. DNA of the CDR3: TGTGCCAGTAAGGATCATCAGGGGAACTATGGCTACACCTTC.

This chain joins TRBV11-2 and TRBJ2-1; 9 nucleotides line up with TRBD2. J was trimmed by 3 bases and V by 4 bases; bases with no gene match: 13. Germline CDR1 SGHAT, CDR2 FQNNGV. The CDR3 loop spans 18 amino acids. Here the CDR3 DNA reads TGTGCCAGCAGCTCCCCCGCCGGATCTAGCGGGAACTACAATGAGCAGTTCTTC. Translating gives CASSSPAGSSGNYNEQFF.

V is TRBV28 and J is TRBJ2-3; D gene ambiguous. Germline V gene sequence: CDR1 MDHEN, CDR2 SYDVKM. The V gene lost 8 bases and the J gene lost 0 bases, with 18 bases spanning the gap. The CDR3 spans 16 residues. CDR3 sequence: CASGAPRRTSTDTQYF. The DNA for the CDR3 is TGTGCCAGCGGAGCCCCGCGGCGAACTAGCACAGATACGCAGTATTTT.

This clone was observed a few times. The chain recombines TRBV7-3 with TRBJ2-2, with TRBD2 identical over 9 bases. This CDR3 spans 17 amino acids. Germline V gives CDR1 SGHTA, CDR2 FQGTGA. The V gene end was trimmed by 3 bases and the J gene end by 5 bases; junction bases not matched to a gene: 10. The CDR3 DNA reads TGTGCCAGCAGCTTGAACCTAGCGGGATGGGCGACCGGGGAGCTGTTTTTT. Amino acid sequence: CASSLNLAGWATGELFF.

The chain links TRBV6-5 to TRBJ2-5; 11 bases map to TRBD2. J was trimmed by 4 bases and V by 5 bases; bases with no gene match: 3. The CDR3 totals 14 residues. From germline, CDR1 is MNHEY and CDR2 SVGAGI. As DNA, the CDR3 is TGTGCCAGCAGTACTAGCGGGGGAAGAGAGACCCAGTACTTC. This codes for CASSTSGGRETQYF.

The rearrangement uses TRBV19 and TRBJ2-3; possibly TRBD2 for D (5 bases). V lost 5 bases, J lost 1 base, and 16 bases lay in between. From germline, CDR1 is LNHDA and CDR2 SQIVND (reference sequence). The CDR3 extends over 16 amino acids. The CDR3 is CASSHLDYWGTDTQYF. CDR3 in DNA: TGTGCCAGTAGTCATTTAGACTATTGGGGCACAGATACGCAGTATTTT.

The chain joins TRBV4-1 to TRBJ2-3; 9 nucleotides match TRBD1. This CDR3 region has 16 residues. V lost 2 bases, J lost 2 bases, and 5 bases stayed unmatched. CDR1 and CDR2 from the germline V gene are MGHRA and YSYEKL. DNA for the CDR3: TGCGCCAGCAGCCAAATGGGACAGGGTTTCACAGATACGCAGTATTTT. Translation gives CASSQMGQGFTDTQYF.

The chain is built from TRBV28 and TRBJ2-3; 9 nucleotides align to TRBD1. CDR3 size: 15 residues. The V segment lost 5 bases and the J segment 9 bases; nucleotides outside the gene matches: 12. Germline values: CDR1 MDHEN, CDR2 SYDVKM. The CDR3, as DNA: TGTGCCAGCAGTCGACCGGGACAGGGAGAAGACACGCAGTATTTT. It is translated as CASSRPGQGEDTQYF.